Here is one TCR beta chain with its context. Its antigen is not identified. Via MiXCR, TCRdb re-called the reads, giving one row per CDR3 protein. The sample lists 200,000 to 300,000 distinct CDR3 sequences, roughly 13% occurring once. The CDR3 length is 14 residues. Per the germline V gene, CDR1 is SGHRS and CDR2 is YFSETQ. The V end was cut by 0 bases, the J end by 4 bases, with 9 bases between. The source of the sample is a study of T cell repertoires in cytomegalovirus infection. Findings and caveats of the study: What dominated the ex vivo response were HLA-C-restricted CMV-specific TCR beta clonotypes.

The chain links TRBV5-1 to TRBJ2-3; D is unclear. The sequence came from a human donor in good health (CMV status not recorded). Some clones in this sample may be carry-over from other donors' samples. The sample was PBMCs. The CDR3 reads CASSLVPNSDTQYF. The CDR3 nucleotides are TGCGCCAGCAGCTTGGTTCCTAACTCAGATACGCAGTATTTT.